Listed below are T cell receptor beta chains from one sample, sequenced in a study of Ad26.COV2.S vaccination and SARS-CoV-2 variants. Sequencing used immunoSEQ multiplex PCR; TCRdb keeps in-frame clones, though not all of them. The repertoire holds about 350,000 clones, about 88% seen once, with roughly 3.1% in the top ten. The specimen was peripheral blood, collected in a trial of Ad26.COV2.S vaccine versus placebo. The source of these receptors is a person aged 18-60 years who received the Ad26.COV2.S COVID-19 vaccine or a placebo. Each CDR3 is given with its conserved first and last residue. The D gene is left open where the match is weak. Only some rows state a clone size, as once, few, many or a class for expanded clones.

D	size	J	length	V	DNA	CDR3
TRBD1	-	TRBJ2-1	17	TRBV28	TGTGCCAGCAATTCTCAGGGGGCTGGGTCACTCTACAATGAGCAGTTCTTC	CASNSQGAGSLYNEQFF
-	-	TRBJ2-7	14	TRBV28	TGTGCCAGCAGTTCCGGGACCTACTCCTACGAGCAGTACTTC	CASSSGTYSYEQYF
TRBD1	-	TRBJ2-2	15	TRBV5-5	TGTGCCAGCAGCTACGGGACAGGGCAGGCCGGGGAGCTGTTTTTT	CASSYGTGQAGELFF
TRBD1	few	TRBJ2-2	15	TRBV6-6	TGTGCCAGCAGTTTACCCCAGGGGGCCGTCGGGGAGCTGTTTTTT	CASSLPQGAVGELFF
-	-	TRBJ2-2	14	TRBV28	TGTGCCAGCAGTTTAACTAGCCCGGCCGGGGAGCTGTTTTTT	CASSLTSPAGELFF
TRBD2	-	TRBJ2-3	16	TRBV7-2	TGTGCCAGCAGCTCGGGACTAGCGGGAGTTGCTGATACGCAGTATTTT	CASSSGLAGVADTQYF
-	-	TRBJ2-7	13	TRBV27	TGTGCCAGCAGTTTCGACAAGTCCCTCGAGCAGTACTTC	CASSFDKSLEQYF
TRBD2	-	TRBJ2-4	16	TRBV2	TGTGCCAGCTCGGGACTAGCGGGCCTAGCCAAAAACATTCAGTACTTC	CASSGLAGLAKNIQYF
TRBD2	-	TRBJ2-5	17	TRBV7-6	TGTGCCAGCAGCCCTTTTCGGGTCGGGAGGGAGTTGGAGACCCAGTACTTC	CASSPFRVGRELETQYF
-	-	TRBJ2-2	16	TRBV5-4	TGTGCCAGCAGCCCGAGGGGGAGCGGGGCGGCCGGGGAGCTGTTTTTT	CASSPRGSGAAGELFF
-	-	TRBJ1-1	13	TRBV4-1	TGCGCCAGCAGCTACTCCGGGAACACTGAAGCTTTCTTT	CASSYSGNTEAFF
-	-	TRBJ1-5	12	TRBV2	TGTGCCAGCAGTCCCCAGGGTCAGCCCCAGCATTTT	CASSPQGQPQHF
TRBD1	-	TRBJ2-7	13	TRBV6-6	TGTGCCAGCAGCTGGGACAGAACCTACGAGCAGTACTTC	CASSWDRTYEQYF
TRBD1	-	TRBJ1-4	15	TRBV28	TGTGCCAGCAGTTTTCCGGGACAGCATAATGAAAAACTGTTTTTT	CASSFPGQHNEKLFF
-	few	TRBJ2-1	12	TRBV18	TGTGCCAGCTCACCAGCGTGGGATGAGCAGTTCTTC	CASSPAWDEQFF
TRBD1	-	TRBJ1-1	15	TRBV19	TGTGCCAGTAGTACACGACAGGGGGCGAACACTGAAGCTTTCTTT	CASSTRQGANTEAFF
-	-	TRBJ2-1	16	TRBV19	TGTGCCAGTAGCGAGACCGGGACCGGTGGGTTAGTGAAGCAGTTCTTC	CASSETGTGGLVKQFF
-	-	TRBJ1-6	14	TRBV12-5	TGTGCTAGTGGTTTGGAAGGGCTGAATTCACCCCTCCACTTT	CASGLEGLNSPLHF
-	few	TRBJ1-3	15	TRBV5-8	TGTGCCAGCAGCCGGGACTGGGGCTCTGGAAACACCATATATTTT	CASSRDWGSGNTIYF
-	-	TRBJ1-6	14	TRBV6-6	TGTGCCAGCAGTCCGCCGGGGAATAATTCACCCCTCCACTTT	CASSPPGNNSPLHF
-	once	TRBJ2-4	17	TRBV19	TGTGCCAGTAGTACGACGGCTGCGGGGGCGGCCAAAAACATTCAGTACTTC	CASSTTAAGAAKNIQYF
-	-	TRBJ2-6	14	TRBV10-2	TGCGCCAGCAGTGGAAGCTCTGGGGCCAACGTCCTGACTTTC	CASSGSSGANVLTF
TRBD2	-	TRBJ2-2	18	TRBV7-7	TGTGCCAGCAGCCTCACCGGACTAGCGGGAGGGATCACCGGGGAGCTGTTTTTT	CASSLTGLAGGITGELFF
-	-	TRBJ1-2	17	TRBV27	TGTGCCAGCAGTTTATCCGGCAGGGTGGGGATGGGGGATGGCTACACCTTC	CASSLSGRVGMGDGYTF
-	-	TRBJ2-5	15	TRBV5-1	TGCGCCAGCAGTTCGAGGCAGGGCGGAGTGGAGACCCAGTACTTC	CASSSRQGGVETQYF
-	many	TRBJ2-7	15	TRBV6-2/TRBV6-3	TGTGCCAGCAGTTACCGTGAAGGAGGGGTAGACGAGCAGTACTTC	CASSYREGGVDEQYF
-	-	TRBJ1-2	14	TRBV19	TGTGCCAGTAGTCTACAGGCGGGAAGCTATGGCTACACCTTC	CASSLQAGSYGYTF
-	-	TRBJ2-7	16	TRBV19	TGTGCCAGTAGTATAGATCGCGGGGGCTCGGAGGAGAAGCAGTACTTC	CASSIDRGGSEEKQYF
TRBD1	-	TRBJ2-2	18	TRBV25-1	TGTGCCAGCAGTGAATATCCCTGGACAGGGGGGAACACCGGGGAGCTGTTTTTT	CASSEYPWTGGNTGELFF
-	-	TRBJ1-1	11	TRBV10-3	TGTGCCATCAGCACAAACACTGAAGCTTTCTTT	CAISTNTEAFF
-	-	TRBJ2-2	16	TRBV19	TGTGCCAGTACTCCCCTCGGCGGCCTCAACACCGGGGAGCTGTTTTTT	CASTPLGGLNTGELFF
TRBD2	once	TRBJ2-5	14	TRBV11-2	TGTGCCAGCAGCTTCAGCGGGGGCCAAGAGACCCAGTACTTC	CASSFSGGQETQYF
TRBD1	-	TRBJ2-3	15	TRBV29-1	TGCAGCGGCCGACAGGGGGCCGGGGGAACAGATACGCAGTATTTT	CSGRQGAGGTDTQYF
-	-	TRBJ2-6	14	TRBV28	TGTGCCAGCAGTTCCCCTCCTGGGGCCAACGTCCTGACTTTC	CASSSPPGANVLTF
TRBD1	-	TRBJ1-3	17	TRBV14	TGTGCCAGCAGCCAAGACCCCGACAGGGGGCCTGGAAACACCATATATTTT	CASSQDPDRGPGNTIYF
TRBD1	-	TRBJ1-6	14	TRBV10-1	TGCGCCAGCAGTTCGGGACAGGGTGGCTCACCCCTCCACTTT	CASSSGQGGSPLHF
TRBD1	few	TRBJ1-1	15	TRBV5-4	TGTGCCAGCAGCTCGCGGACAGGGTCGAACACTGAAGCTTTCTTT	CASSSRTGSNTEAFF
-	-	TRBJ2-7	14	TRBV18	TGTGCCAGCTCACCTACTCCCGTCGGGAGCGAGCAGTACTTC	CASSPTPVGSEQYF
-	-	TRBJ2-7	18	TRBV11-2	TGTGCCAGCAGCCAACTCTCCCCTTCTAGCATAGGTCTCTACGAGCAGTACTTC	CASSQLSPSSIGLYEQYF
-	-	TRBJ2-7	12	TRBV29-1	TGCAGCGTTGAAGTAAGCTCCTACGAGCAGTACTTC	CSVEVSSYEQYF
-	-	TRBJ2-2	13	TRBV6-6	TGTGCCAGCAGACAGATGAACACCGGGGAGCTGTTTTTT	CASRQMNTGELFF
-	-	TRBJ2-1	12	TRBV11-2	TGTGCCAGCAGCTTAGCTCAGGGACAACAGTTCTTC	CASSLAQGQQFF
-	few	TRBJ2-1	11	TRBV14	TGTGCCAGCAGTCATAACAATGAGCAGTTCTTC	CASSHNNEQFF
-	-	TRBJ2-5	13	TRBV28	TGTGCCAGCAGACCCGGGGGACAAGAGACCCAGTACTTC	CASRPGGQETQYF
-	few	TRBJ1-6	14	TRBV5-1	TGCGCCAGCAGCTTCGCACAGGATAATTCACCCCTCCACTTT	CASSFAQDNSPLHF
-	-	TRBJ1-4	16	TRBV19	TGTGCCAGTAATTGGCGGAGGGGCCGTAAGTATGAAAAACTGTTTTTT	CASNWRRGRKYEKLFF
-	-	TRBJ1-5	14	TRBV6-6	TGTGCCAGCAGTTACTCGAGGGGGAATCAGCCCCAGCATTTT	CASSYSRGNQPQHF
TRBD1	-	TRBJ1-1	13	TRBV5-8	TGTGCCAGCAACGACAGGGTGGGGACTGAAGCTTTCTTT	CASNDRVGTEAFF
-	-	TRBJ1-1	14	TRBV5-1	TGCGCCAGCAGCCTGTTCCCTGATTGGGCTGAAGCTTTCTTT	CASSLFPDWAEAFF
-	-	TRBJ2-7	11	TRBV3-1/TRBV3-2	TGTGCCAGCAGAGGGGACTACGAGCAGTACTTC	CASRGDYEQYF
-	-	TRBJ1-2	14	TRBV5-1	TGCGCCAGCAGCTTGGTAGACACTAACTATGGCTACACCTTC	CASSLVDTNYGYTF
TRBD2	-	TRBJ2-3	17	TRBV5-1	TGCGCCAGCAGCTTGGGGGTTTTAGCGGGAGCGCTGGATACGCAGTATTTT	CASSLGVLAGALDTQYF
TRBD1	-	TRBJ2-1	12	TRBV7-2	TGTGCCAGCACCGTAAACAGGGGCGAGCAGTTCTTC	CASTVNRGEQFF
-	-	TRBJ1-5	15	TRBV24-1	TGTGCCACCAGTGATGGTTTGCTGGGAAATCAGCCCCAGCATTTT	CATSDGLLGNQPQHF